These T cell receptor beta chains were read from a single sample in a study of blood T cell repertoires in COVID-19. The repertoire was sequenced with immunoSEQ multiplex PCR; TCRdb's copy has only in-frame clones and lacks some. The table includes about 61,000 clones, approximately 80% detected once. Source material: peripheral blood. These receptors came from a man aged 65-85 years with acute or convalescent COVID-19. Each CDR3 is given with its conserved first and last residue. A D gene is named only where the DNA matches it firmly. Clone size is stated in some rows and not others, as once, few, many or a class when expanded.

D gene	V gene	J gene	clone size	CDR3 DNA	CDR3 protein
-	TRBV7-2	TRBJ1-4	-	TGTGCCAGCAGCCGTGAGGGGGGGGGCGTGATGTTGTATGAAAAACTGTTTTTT	CASSREGGGVMLYEKLFF
TRBD2	TRBV9	TRBJ2-5	once	TGTGCCAGCAGCCGGGAATTCTCGGGTAGCGGGCAAGAGACCCAGTACTTC	CASSREFSGSGQETQYF
TRBD1	TRBV18	TRBJ1-3	-	TGTGCCAGCTCACGGGCAGGGGGCCCTTTCTCTGGAAACACCATATATTTT	CASSRAGGPFSGNTIYF
TRBD1	TRBV3-1/TRBV3-2	TRBJ1-2	-	TGTGCCAGCAGACCTAGGGGACAGCCGAACTATGGCTACACCTTC	CASRPRGQPNYGYTF
TRBD1	TRBV20-1	TRBJ1-3	few	TGCAGTGCTAGTCCAGGGGGTAGGGGAAACACCATATATTTT	CSASPGGRGNTIYF
TRBD1	TRBV5-1	TRBJ2-7	-	TGCGCCAGCAGCTTGCGACAGGGTAGGAACGAGCAGTACTTC	CASSLRQGRNEQYF
TRBD2	TRBV28	TRBJ2-3	-	TGTGCCAGCAGCGTAGCGGGGGGGCCGGGAGATACGCAGTATTTT	CASSVAGGPGDTQYF
TRBD1	TRBV5-1	TRBJ2-7	-	TGCGCCAGCAGCTTGCCCCCGGGACAGAGCTACGAGCAGTACTTC	CASSLPPGQSYEQYF
-	TRBV2	TRBJ1-4	-	TGTGCCAGCAGCGCCGGTAATGAAAAACTGTTTTTT	CASSAGNEKLFF
TRBD2	TRBV12-3/TRBV12-4	TRBJ2-2	-	TGTGCCAGCAGGGTAGCGGGCACCGGGGAGCTGTTTTTT	CASRVAGTGELFF
TRBD1	TRBV5-1	TRBJ1-2	-	TGCGCCAGCAGCTTGCAGGGGGCGGGGGATGGCTACACCTTC	CASSLQGAGDGYTF
-	TRBV24-1	TRBJ2-2	once	TGTGCCACCAGTGATACTCCGGACATATTGGACAACACCGGGGAGCTGTTTTTT	CATSDTPDILDNTGELFF
TRBD2	TRBV2	TRBJ2-7	-	TGTGCCAGCAGTGGGGTGGGACTAGCGGGGGGACCTAGCTCCTACGAGCAGTACTTC	CASSGVGLAGGPSSYEQYF
TRBD2	TRBV5-1	TRBJ2-1	-	TGCGCCAGCAGCCGATTGTCGACTAGCGGGGGAACCAATGAGCAGTTCTTC	CASSRLSTSGGTNEQFF
-	TRBV3-1/TRBV3-2	TRBJ1-2	-	TGTGCCAGCAGCCAATCACAGGGATATGGCTACACCTTC	CASSQSQGYGYTF
TRBD2	TRBV13	TRBJ2-7	few	TGTGCCAGCCAGGGGCCGGTGGCTAGCGGGGGGAGCTACGAGCAGTACTTC	CASQGPVASGGSYEQYF
-	TRBV5-6	TRBJ1-5	-	TGTGCCAGCAGCTTAATTGAGGCCCCAAATCAGCCCCAGCATTTT	CASSLIEAPNQPQHF
-	TRBV5-1	TRBJ1-2	-	TGCGCCAGCAGCTTGGAAGGGGTTAACTATGGCTACACCTTC	CASSLEGVNYGYTF
-	TRBV5-8	TRBJ2-3	-	TGTGCCAGCAGCTTGGGTACGGGGGAGTCAGATACGCAGTATTTT	CASSLGTGESDTQYF
TRBD1	TRBV6-5	TRBJ2-5	-	TGTGCCAGCAAAACAGGGGGCGCGAAAGAGACCCAGTACTTC	CASKTGGAKETQYF
-	TRBV5-4	TRBJ1-4	-	TGTGCCAGCAGCTTGGGGGAGCCAACCAGAGAAAAACTGTTTTTT	CASSLGEPTREKLFF
-	TRBV7-7	TRBJ2-1	-	TGTGCTAGCAGCAACGGGCCTCCGGCGGGGAATGAGCAGTTCTTC	CASSNGPPAGNEQFF
-	TRBV9	TRBJ1-2	-	TGTGCCAGCAGCCCTTCTACAGGTGACTATGGCTACACCTTC	CASSPSTGDYGYTF
-	TRBV18	TRBJ2-3	-	TGTGCCAGCTCACCGTATACAGGGAAGGCAGATACGCAGTATTTT	CASSPYTGKADTQYF
-	TRBV12-3/TRBV12-4	TRBJ1-5	-	TGTGCCAGCAGTTTACAGAATCAGCCCCAGCATTTT	CASSLQNQPQHF
-	TRBV6-5	TRBJ2-1	-	TGTGCCAGCAGTTTCGGACACAGCTCCTACAATGAGCAGTTCTTC	CASSFGHSSYNEQFF
-	TRBV6-5	TRBJ2-3	-	TGTGCCAGCAGTTACTCGCCAGGAACAGATACGCAGTATTTT	CASSYSPGTDTQYF
-	TRBV12-2	TRBJ2-3	-	TGTGCAAGTCGCTTAGCTGGGAGCGGGGGGGTGGATACGCAGTATTTT	CASRLAGSGGVDTQYF
-	TRBV5-1	TRBJ1-3	-	TGCGCCAGCAGCCTGCTCGCGGGGGCCTCTGGAAACACCATATATTTT	CASSLLAGASGNTIYF
TRBD2	TRBV7-3	TRBJ2-5	once	TGTGCCAGCAGCAGAGGACTAGCGGGGGAAGAGACCCAGTACTTC	CASSRGLAGEETQYF
TRBD2	TRBV6-5	TRBJ2-5	-	TGTGCCAGCAGTTACGCCCCGGGACTAGCGGAAGAGACCCAGTACTTC	CASSYAPGLAEETQYF
-	TRBV18	TRBJ1-4	-	TGTGCCAGCTCACCGCCCCCGACAGCCTCCCCGAATGAAAAACTGTTTTTT	CASSPPPTASPNEKLFF
TRBD1	TRBV11-1	TRBJ1-1	once	TGTGCCAGCAGTCCTATCGACAGGGAAGGGACTGAAGCTTTCTTT	CASSPIDREGTEAFF
TRBD1	TRBV6-1	TRBJ2-1	-	TGTGCCAGCAGTGAAGGGACAGACAGGGATGAGCAGTTCTTC	CASSEGTDRDEQFF
TRBD2	TRBV5-1	TRBJ2-1	-	TGCGCCAGCAGCTTGGGGACTAGCGGGGGTGATGAGCAGTTCTTC	CASSLGTSGGDEQFF
TRBD1	TRBV5-4	TRBJ1-4	-	TGTGCCAGCAGCAGGGACAGGGGAGGTGAAAAACTGTTTTTT	CASSRDRGGEKLFF
-	TRBV6-2/TRBV6-3	TRBJ1-2	-	TGTGCCAGCAGTTACTCCCGGTATGGCTACACCTTC	CASSYSRYGYTF
-	TRBV29-1	TRBJ1-4	-	TGCAGCGTTGAGGCTGATGAAAAACTGTTTTTT	CSVEADEKLFF
TRBD2	TRBV3-1/TRBV3-2	TRBJ2-1	once	TGTGCCAGCAGCCAGGGGCGGGGGGGAACCTACAATGAGCAGTTCTTC	CASSQGRGGTYNEQFF
TRBD2	TRBV7-6	TRBJ2-3	-	TGTGCCAGCAGCTTGGGACTAGCGGGGGGTCCAGATACGCAGTATTTT	CASSLGLAGGPDTQYF
-	TRBV19	TRBJ2-3	-	TGTGCCAGTAGTAGGGAAACGACGGCGGGGACGCAGTATTTT	CASSRETTAGTQYF
-	TRBV18	TRBJ2-5	-	TGTGCCAGCACCCTAGGGGCTTGGGAGACCCAGTACTTC	CASTLGAWETQYF
-	TRBV6-5	TRBJ1-1	-	TGTGCCAGCAGTTACTCGCGGGGTTTTGAAGCTTTCTTT	CASSYSRGFEAFF
TRBD2	TRBV5-1	TRBJ2-5	few	TGCGCCAGCAGTATAACTAGGGGAGGGGAGACCCAGTACTTC	CASSITRGGETQYF
TRBD1	TRBV29-1	TRBJ2-5	-	TGCAGCGGGCTCGGGAACGGACAGGGGGCAAAGACCCAGTACTTC	CSGLGNGQGAKTQYF
TRBD1	TRBV29-1	TRBJ1-1	once	TGCAGCGCTGACAGGGTAAGGCCTGAAGCTTTCTTT	CSADRVRPEAFF
TRBD1	TRBV19	TRBJ2-1	-	TGTGCCAGTAAGGATTTACAGGGGGGCGATGAGCAGTTCTTC	CASKDLQGGDEQFF
TRBD1	TRBV2	TRBJ2-5	few	TGTGCCAGCAGTGACGCAGACAGGGGGACCCAGTACTTC	CASSDADRGTQYF
-	TRBV27	TRBJ1-5	-	TGTGCCAGCAGCCGTAACCCAGGGGGCAATCAGCCCCAGCATTTT	CASSRNPGGNQPQHF
-	TRBV18	TRBJ2-1	once	TGTGCCAGCTCACCGGGTCAGGATGAGCAGTTCTTC	CASSPGQDEQFF
-	TRBV5-1	TRBJ1-3	-	TGCGCCAGCAGCTTGGGACAGTTCTCTGGAAACACCATATATTTT	CASSLGQFSGNTIYF
-	TRBV5-1	TRBJ2-2	-	TGCGCCAGCAGCTTCGGGTCTAACACCGGGGAGCTGTTTTTT	CASSFGSNTGELFF
TRBD2	TRBV5-1	TRBJ2-7	-	TGCGCCAGCAGCTTGGACGCTAGCGGGGGTCAGTACTTC	CASSLDASGGQYF
-	TRBV4-1	TRBJ1-4	-	TGCGCCAGCAGCCAAGAAATCGTTAGCCGCGGGGAAAAACTGTTTTTT	CASSQEIVSRGEKLFF